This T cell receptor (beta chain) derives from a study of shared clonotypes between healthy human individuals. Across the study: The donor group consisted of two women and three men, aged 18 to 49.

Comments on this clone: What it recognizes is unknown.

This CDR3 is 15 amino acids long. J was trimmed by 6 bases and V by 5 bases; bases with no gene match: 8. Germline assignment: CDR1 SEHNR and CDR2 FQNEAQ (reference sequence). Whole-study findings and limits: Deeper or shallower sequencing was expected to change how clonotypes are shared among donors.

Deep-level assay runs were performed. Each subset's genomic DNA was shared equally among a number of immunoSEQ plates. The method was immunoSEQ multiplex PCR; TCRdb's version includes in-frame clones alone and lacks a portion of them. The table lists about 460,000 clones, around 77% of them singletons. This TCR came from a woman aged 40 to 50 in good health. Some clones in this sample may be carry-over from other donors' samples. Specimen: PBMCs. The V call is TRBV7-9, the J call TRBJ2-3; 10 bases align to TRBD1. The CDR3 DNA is TGTGCCAGCAGCCCCGGGACAGGGGCCCTGGATACGCAGTATTTT. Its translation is CASSPGTGALDTQYF.